The rows below give T cell receptor beta chains drawn from one sample of a study of tumor-infiltrating lymphocytes in glioblastoma multiforme. TCRdb re-called the multiplex PCR reads through MiXCR, storing one row per CDR3 protein. Of 25,000 to 35,000 distinct CDR3 sequences detected, approximately 66% appear once; the ten largest clones hold 33%. Sequences were obtained from brain tumor tissue. The receptors derive from a male donor with glioblastoma. The CDR3 runs from the conserved cysteine through the conserved F or W. A D gene is named only where the DNA matches it firmly. Size tells how often a clone was seen (once, few, many) or the class of an expanded clone, and some rows leave it out.

many | . | TRBJ1-2 | TRBV5-1 | TGCGCCAGCAGCAAGGAACCAGGGGATACTAACTATGGCTACACCTTC | CASSKEPGDTNYGYTF
. | . | TRBJ2-7 | TRBV20-1 | TGCAGTGCTACATCTCCCCCCCCTTCCCGGGCGTACGAGCAGTACTTC | CSATSPPPSRAYEQYF
few | TRBD2 | TRBJ2-3 | TRBV19 | TGTGCCAGTAGGAAAACGGGACTAGGGGCAGATACGCAGTATTTT | CASRKTGLGADTQYF
once | . | TRBJ2-7 | TRBV4-1 | TGCGTCAGCAGCCGAGATCCAGGGACAAACTATGAGCAGTACTTC | CVSSRDPGTNYEQYF
. | . | TRBJ2-1 | TRBV4-1 | TGCGCCAGCAGTCAAGGGGGTGGAAGGAGCTCCTACAATGAGCAGTTCTTC | CASSQGGGRSSYNEQFF
many | . | TRBJ1-4 | TRBV4-1 | TGCGCCAGCAGCCCCTACACTACAACTAATGAAAAACTGTTTTTT | CASSPYTTTNEKLFF
many | . | TRBJ2-5 | TRBV4-1 | TGCGCCAGCAGCCAAGATCCCCACAAAGAGACCCAGTACTTC | CASSQDPHKETQYF
many | . | TRBJ2-2 | TRBV7-9 | TGTGCCAGCAGCTCAGAGCTGTTTTTT | CASSSELFF
. | TRBD1 | TRBJ2-2 | TRBV30 | TGTGCCTGGTCGGGGACAGGGTTCAGCGGGCGATACACCGGGGAGCTGTTTTTT | CAWSGTGFSGRYTGELFF
. | TRBD1 | TRBJ1-1 | TRBV29-1 | TGCAGCGTTCCGGGACAGGGGCACACTGAAGCTTTCTTT | CSVPGQGHTEAFF
. | TRBD1 | TRBJ2-4 | TRBV5-1 | TGCGCCAGCAGCATTACCGAACAGGGGGCAGGTAGCATTCAGTACTTC | CASSITEQGAGSIQYF
. | TRBD1 | TRBJ1-2 | TRBV20-1 | TGCAGTGTTAGAGAGACAGGGAGTGGCTACACCTTC | CSVRETGSGYTF
once | . | TRBJ2-6 | TRBV10-3 | TGTGCCATCAGTGATGGGACATATACAGGGGCCAACGTCCTGACTTTC | CAISDGTYTGANVLTF
. | TRBD1 | TRBJ2-4 | TRBV6-6 | TGTGCCAGCAGTTACATACCGGGACAGGGGGCGTTTGATGGCTCGAACACTCAGTACTTC | CASSYIPGQGAFDGSNTQYF
medium-sized | TRBD1 | TRBJ1-2 | TRBV29-1 | TGCAGCGTTGTCCCGTTGGTGGGGACAGGGGGATTTGGCTACACCTTC | CSVVPLVGTGGFGYTF
. | TRBD1 | TRBJ2-2 | TRBV12-3/TRBV12-4 | TGTGCCAGCAGTCGGACAGGGGACACCGGGGAGCTGTTTTTT | CASSRTGDTGELFF
few | TRBD2 | TRBJ2-2 | TRBV10-1 | TGCGCCAACAGCGAAATGGCTAGCGGGAGGGCCGGGGAACTGTTTTTT | CANSEMASGRAGELFF
. | . | TRBJ2-7 | TRBV29-1 | TGCAGCGTCAAAGAGACTATCTACGAGCAGTACTTC | CSVKETIYEQYF
. | . | TRBJ1-2 | TRBV4-1 | TGCGCCAGCAGACAAGATCGATACCGGGGAAACTATGGCTGCACCTTC | CASRQDRYRGNYGCTF
many | TRBD1 | TRBJ1-1 | TRBV30 | TGTGCTAACTACAGGGGGAGGTTGAACACTGAAGCTTTCTTT | CANYRGRLNTEAFF
. | TRBD2 | TRBJ2-3 | TRBV12-3/TRBV12-4 | TGTGCCAGCAGCCCCCGGGGGCAACTAGCGGGAGGGCCAGGTGATACGCGGTATTTT | CASSPRGQLAGGPGDTRYF
. | . | TRBJ2-5 | TRBV7-3 | TGTGCCAGCAGCTATCATGGGGGCGTCGAGGAGACCCAGTACTTC | CASSYHGGVEETQYF
many | TRBD2 | TRBJ2-5 | TRBV28 | TGTGCCAGCAGTATAACTAGCGGGACAGAGACCCAGTACTTC | CASSITSGTETQYF
. | TRBD2 | TRBJ2-7 | TRBV10-3 | TGTGCCATTGGGATTAGCGGGACCCGAGCTGACGAGCAGTACTTC | CAIGISGTRADEQYF
. | TRBD2 | TRBJ2-7 | TRBV29-1 | TGCAGCGTTGTAGCCTCCGGGGGGGGTTACGAGCAGTACTTC | CSVVASGGGYEQYF
. | . | TRBJ2-5 | TRBV7-9 | TGTGCCAGCAGCTTATGGGGGGACGGTCAAGAGACCCAGTACTTC | CASSLWGDGQETQYF
medium-sized | . | TRBJ2-7 | TRBV10-3 | TGTGCCATCAGTGAGGGGTTTGTAGGGGGAAGGTTCTACGAGCAGTACTTC | CAISEGFVGGRFYEQYF
. | . | TRBJ2-1 | TRBV7-8 | TGTGCCAGCAGCTTAGGCGCGCTTGAGCAGTTCTTC | CASSLGALEQFF
. | . | TRBJ1-1 | TRBV5-4 | TGTACCAGCAGCCCCGCAGGGGCCTCAGCGATGAACACTGAAGCTTTCTTT | CTSSPAGASAMNTEAFF
once | . | TRBJ2-7 | TRBV12-3/TRBV12-4 | TGTGCCAGCAGTTCAATCAGCCAGAAGGCTTACGGGCAGTACTTC | CASSSISQKAYGQYF
. | . | TRBJ1-1 | TRBV20-1 | TGCAGTGCTACTACCAGCCTGAACACTGAAGCTTTCTTT | CSATTSLNTEAFF
. | . | TRBJ2-7 | TRBV5-6 | TGTGCCAGCAGCCTCGGACGGGTCGAGCAGTACTTC | CASSLGRVEQYF
. | TRBD1 | TRBJ2-5 | TRBV4-1 | TGCGACAGCAGCCACACGCTGGGGAGAGTAGGGGGCCGGGAGACCCAGTACTTC | CDSSHTLGRVGGRETQYF
many | . | TRBJ2-7 | TRBV21-1 | TGTGCCAGCAGCAAATCCCCGACAGGGGAGGGCCGTCCTAACGAGCAGTACTTC | CASSKSPTGEGRPNEQYF
. | . | TRBJ2-7 | TRBV29-1 | TGCAGCGCCCGAGGGGCGGACATTTACGGCGGGCAGTACTTC | CSARGADIYGGQYF
many | . | TRBJ2-1 | TRBV13 | TGTGCCAGCAGCTTAACTGACTTATCCTACAATGAGCAGTTCTTC | CASSLTDLSYNEQFF
. | . | TRBJ2-2 | TRBV4-2 | TGTGCCAGCAGCCAAATAGGGCTAGCGTTGAACGCCAGGGAGCTGTTTTTT | CASSQIGLALNARELFF
. | . | TRBJ2-2 | TRBV5-4 | TGTGCCAGCAACATAGACAGGAGAAGAACCGGGGAGCTGTTTTTT | CASNIDRRRTGELFF
. | TRBD1 | TRBJ2-5 | TRBV6-5 | TGTGCCAGCAGTTCGACAGACAGGGTGAAGGAAGAGACACAGTACTTC | CASSSTDRVKEETQYF
. | TRBD1 | TRBJ2-7 | TRBV6-1 | TGTGCCAGCAGTGGACAGGGGGCGGGCGAGCAGTACTTC | CASSGQGAGEQYF
. | . | TRBJ2-1 | TRBV29-1 | TGCAGCGTTCTAGGAGATAGAGGCTACAATGAGCAGTTCTTC | CSVLGDRGYNEQFF
. | TRBD1 | TRBJ2-7 | TRBV20-1 | TGCAGTGCTTCCTCCGGGACAGGGCATCTCATGGGGAACGAGCAGTACTTC | CSASSGTGHLMGNEQYF
. | . | TRBJ1-5 | TRBV10-3 | TGTGCCATCAGTGAGTCGGTGCTTCAGCCCCAGCATTTT | CAISESVLQPQHF
. | TRBD1 | TRBJ1-1 | TRBV12-3/TRBV12-4 | TGTGCCAGCGTGGGACAGAAGAACACTGAAGCTTTCTTT | CASVGQKNTEAFF
many | . | TRBJ1-5 | TRBV4-1 | TGCGCCAGCAGCCCCGCGGAGGGTGGCAATCAGCCCCAGCATTTT | CASSPAEGGNQPQHF
. | TRBD2 | TRBJ2-3 | TRBV29-1 | TGCAGCACAACCAGACTAGCGGGAGAGGTTGGTCGCGCAGATACGCAGTATTTT | CSTTRLAGEVGRADTQYF
. | . | TRBJ2-3 | TRBV14 | TGTGTCAGCAGCCAAGATCCGGCAAGTTCTAGCACAGATATGCAGTATTTT | CVSSQDPASSSTDMQYF
. | . | TRBJ1-1 | TRBV6-2/TRBV6-3 | TGTGCCAGCAGCCAAAGGGGAGGCACAACGAACACTGAAGCTTCCTTT | CASSQRGGTTNTEASF
. | . | TRBJ2-3 | TRBV29-1 | TGTAGCGTTGGAGCGGATACGGATACACAGTATTTT | CSVGADTDTQYF